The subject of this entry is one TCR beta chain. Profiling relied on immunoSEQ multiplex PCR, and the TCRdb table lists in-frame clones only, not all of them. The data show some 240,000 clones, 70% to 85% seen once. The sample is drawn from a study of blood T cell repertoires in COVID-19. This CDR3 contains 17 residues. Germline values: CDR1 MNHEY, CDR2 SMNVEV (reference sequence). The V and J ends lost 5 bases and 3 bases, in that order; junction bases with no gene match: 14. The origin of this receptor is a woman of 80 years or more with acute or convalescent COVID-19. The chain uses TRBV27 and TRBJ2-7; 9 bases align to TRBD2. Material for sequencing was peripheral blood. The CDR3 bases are TGTGCCAGCAGTCCCCCCTCCCGTGGTAGCGGGGGCTACGAGCAGTACTTC. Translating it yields CASSPPSRGSGGYEQYF.